The rows below give T cell receptor beta chains drawn from one sample of a study of T cell changes during pregnancy in multiple sclerosis. The table came from immunoSEQ multiplex PCR; TCRdb's copy has only in-frame clones and leaves some out. This sample has around 62,000 clones, with about 92% found just once. The sample was peripheral blood, taken in the second trimester of pregnancy. The receptor set was obtained from a female donor in good health, enrolled as a control in a pregnancy study. The conserved cysteine and the conserved F or W are not part of the CDR3 here.

V,CDR3
TRBV18,ASSPLYRDSHNEQF
TRBV1,TSSQVQRGKQETQY
TRBV7-8,ASSSRQGQETQY
TRBV6-5,ASTPGQGESSPLH
TRBV7-2,ASSPVTSSEQY
TRBV23-1,ASSHGQTSYEQY
TRBV29-1,SVRGLAGSYEQY
TRBV5-1,ASSLGQWGVSLDEQY
TRBV2,ASRSRTALAGYT
TRBV4-1,ASSQGGGIHEQF
TRBV27,ASSWGLSLKETQY
TRBV2,ASSTGSGNTIY
TRBV19,ASSITGQGRDGYGYT
TRBV27,ASSNSPGFYNSPLH
TRBV2,ASCRVRDGGEQF
TRBV5-1,ASSMGGGAYEQY
TRBV28,ASSPSAPNTGELF
TRBV6-6,ASSYREQATEAF
TRBV6-1,ASSLDTTSNYGYT
TRBV5-6,ASSLARDSVSTDTQY
TRBV2,ASGTSGIYEQY
TRBV19,ASSRTGGYEQY
TRBV27,ASSLGGGTEAF
TRBV27,ASGTSGARMRQF
TRBV5-1,ASSRLEVGGTEAF
TRBV7-9,ASSLNGPEAF
TRBV25-1,ASSTGGVSPLH
TRBV15,ATRAGRFGDTQY
TRBV6-6,ASTPGGPQPQH
TRBV29-1,SVEDRGGYEQY
TRBV6-5,ASSVDRVRYT
TRBV7-2,ASSLSSGSNQPQH
TRBV5-6,ASSLTGGEGYT
TRBV7-9,ASSLIQAGEKLF
TRBV6-4,ASSDPRNQI
TRBV5-1,ASSSLAGGPQETQY
TRBV5-1,ASSLGSSGGAYEQY
TRBV28,ASSSRGQFQYEQY
TRBV7-2,ASSRLAGDEQF
TRBV5-1,ASSFQGAGDTEAF
TRBV2,ASSDLLGTDTNSPLH
TRBV5-1,ASSLEGATYGYT
TRBV30,AWRPGGLYNEQF